This TCR beta chain was recorded in a study of T cell responses to AZD1222 COVID-19 vaccine. The CDR3 length is 13 residues. Trimming cost V 3 bases and J 1 base, with 5 bases left between them. Germline values: CDR1 LNHDA, CDR2 SQIVND (reference sequence). The repertoire was sequenced with immunoSEQ multiplex PCR; TCRdb's copy has only in-frame clones and lacks some. The sample lists about 130,000 clones, 90% to 95% occurring once. The J gene is TRBJ2-3, the V gene TRBV19; D is perhaps TRBD1 (5 bases). The specimen was peripheral blood, collected on day 0 of AZD1222 vaccination. The TCR was taken from an adult in good health. The CDR3 is CASSMTGTDTQYF. DNA of the CDR3: TGTGCCAGTAGTATGACAGGCACAGATACGCAGTATTTT. Full variable domain (outside the CDR3, taken from reference TRBV19 and TRBJ2-3): DGGITQSPKYLFRKEGQNVTLSCEQNLNHDAMYWYRQDPGQGLRLIYYSQIVNDFQKGDIAEGYSVSREKKESFPLTVTSAQKNPTAFYLCASSMTGTDTQYFGPGTRLTVL.